The clone carrying this TCR beta chain was found once. The CDR3 length is 14 residues. Per the germline V gene, CDR1 is SGHNT and CDR2 is YYREEE (reference sequence). V lost 4 bases and J 3 bases, leaving 14 bases between the germline ends. This sample is drawn from a study of blood T cell repertoires in COVID-19. Sequencing used immunoSEQ multiplex PCR; TCRdb keeps in-frame clones, though not all of them. The sample shows under 300,000 clones, around 87% of them seen only once. Individuals drawn from 24 US areas were about 18 to 90 years old. Cohort assignment relied on participant-reported clinical history.

This sequence was found in a woman younger than 35 who had recovered from COVID-19. The chain links TRBV5-4 to TRBJ2-7, with D possibly being TRBD1 (6 bases). Sample: PBMCs or T cells enriched from blood (not recorded which). The CDR3 spells CASSKRTDVYEQYF. In DNA form, the CDR3 reads TGTGCCAGCAGCAAAAGGACAGATGTCTACGAGCAGTACTTC.